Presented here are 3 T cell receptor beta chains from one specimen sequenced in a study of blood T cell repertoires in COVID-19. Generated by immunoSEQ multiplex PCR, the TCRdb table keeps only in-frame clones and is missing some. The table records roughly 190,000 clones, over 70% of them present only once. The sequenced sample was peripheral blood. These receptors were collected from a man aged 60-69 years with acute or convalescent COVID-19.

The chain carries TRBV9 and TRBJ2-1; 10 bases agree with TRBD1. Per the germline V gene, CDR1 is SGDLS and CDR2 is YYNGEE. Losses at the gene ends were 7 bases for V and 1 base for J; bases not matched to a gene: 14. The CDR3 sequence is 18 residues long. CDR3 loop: CASLEGTGDFESYNEQFF. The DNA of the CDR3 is TGTGCCAGCCTCGAAGGGACAGGGGATTTTGAGTCCTACAATGAGCAGTTCTTC.

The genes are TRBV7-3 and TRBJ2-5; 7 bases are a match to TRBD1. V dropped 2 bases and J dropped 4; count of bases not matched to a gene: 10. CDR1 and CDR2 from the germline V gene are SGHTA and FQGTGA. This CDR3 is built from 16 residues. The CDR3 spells CASSLGQDFGRETQYF. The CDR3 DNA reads TGTGCCAGCAGCTTAGGACAGGATTTTGGGAGAGAGACCCAGTACTTC.

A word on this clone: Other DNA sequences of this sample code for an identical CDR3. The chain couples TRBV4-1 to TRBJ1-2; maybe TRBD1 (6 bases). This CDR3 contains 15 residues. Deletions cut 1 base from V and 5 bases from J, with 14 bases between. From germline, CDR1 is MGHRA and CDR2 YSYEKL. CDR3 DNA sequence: TGCGCCAGCAGCCAAGTTGGCAGGGGACGATATGGCTACACCTTC. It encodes CASSQVGRGRYGYTF.